This TCR beta chain is from a study of OX40 agonist ivuxolimab in advanced cancers. In the study overall: Mean age about 60 years, range roughly 20 to 85; about 81% male. The study, taken as a whole, reports: Doses of 0.1 to 3.0 mg/kg were accompanied by clonal expansion of CD4+ and CD8+ blood T cells by week 6.

This clone was seen just once. The target antigen is unknown. The germline V gene encodes CDR1 SGDLS and CDR2 YYNGEE. The CDR3 loop spans 15 amino acids. Trimming took 2 bases from V and 6 from J, leaving 12 bases between them. Sequencing used immunoSEQ multiplex PCR; TCRdb keeps in-frame clones, though not all of them. The sample lists tens of thousands of clones; 91% were seen once. Patients were ineligible given autoimmune disease history or systemic immunosuppression. The rearrangement joins TRBV9 to TRBJ1-6, with D perhaps matching TRBD1 (6 bases). Sample: CD4+ or CD8+ T cells sorted from blood, taken in a trial of the OX40 agonist ivuxolimab. This TCR derives from an adult with an advanced solid tumor such as melanoma, head and neck, liver or kidney cancer. In DNA, the CDR3 is TGTGCCAGCAGCGTGGGTGGACAGAGTAATTCACCCCTCCACTTT. Its protein product is CASSVGGQSNSPLHF.